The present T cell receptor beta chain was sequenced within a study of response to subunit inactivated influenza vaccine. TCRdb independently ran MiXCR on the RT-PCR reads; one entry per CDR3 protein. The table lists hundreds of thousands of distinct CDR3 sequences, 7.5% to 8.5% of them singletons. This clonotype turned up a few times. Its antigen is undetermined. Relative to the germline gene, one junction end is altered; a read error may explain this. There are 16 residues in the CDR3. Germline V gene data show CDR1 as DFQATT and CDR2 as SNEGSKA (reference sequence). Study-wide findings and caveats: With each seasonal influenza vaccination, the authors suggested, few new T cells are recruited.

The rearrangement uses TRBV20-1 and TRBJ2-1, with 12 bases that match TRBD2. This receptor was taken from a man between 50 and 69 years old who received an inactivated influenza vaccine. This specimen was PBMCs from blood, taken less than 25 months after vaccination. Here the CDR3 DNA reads TGCTGTGCTAGATCCCTAGCGGGAGGGTTATACAATGAGCAGTTCTTC. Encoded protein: CCARSLAGGLYNEQFF.